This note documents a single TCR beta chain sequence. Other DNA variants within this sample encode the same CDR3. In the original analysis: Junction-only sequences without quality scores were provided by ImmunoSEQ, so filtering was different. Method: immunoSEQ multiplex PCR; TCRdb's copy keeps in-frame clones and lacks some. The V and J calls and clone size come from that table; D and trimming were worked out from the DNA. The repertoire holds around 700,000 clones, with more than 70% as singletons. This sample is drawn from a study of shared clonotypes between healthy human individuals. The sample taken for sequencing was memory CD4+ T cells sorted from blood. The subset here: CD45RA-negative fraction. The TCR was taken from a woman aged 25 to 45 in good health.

The CDR3 loop reads CASSLSAGEQYF. Here the CDR3 DNA reads TGTGCCAGCAGCTTATCCGCGGGGGAGCAGTACTTC. The V call is TRBV7-9, the J call TRBJ2-7; a weak D match, TRBD2 (6 bases). Deletions cut 2 bases from V and 7 bases from J, with 9 bases between. This CDR3 comprises 12 residues. CDR1 and CDR2 (germline): SEHNR, FQNEAQ (reference sequence). The full variable domain, rest sourced from reference TRBV7-9 and TRBJ2-7, is DTGVSQNPRHKITKRGQNVTFRCDPISEHNRLYWYRQTLGQGPEFLTYFQNEAQLEKSRLLSDRFSAERPKGSFSTLEIQRTEQGDSAMYLCASSLSAGEQYFGPGTRLTVT.